These T cell receptor beta chains were read from a single sample in a study of blood T cells in healthy people across ages. TCRdb re-called the 5' RACE reads with MiXCR, one entry per CDR3 protein. Counted here are some 1.4 million distinct CDR3 sequences, around 39% occurring once; the ten biggest clones make up 7% to 9.5%. Sequences were obtained from blood. The receptors were sampled from a woman aged 18-29 years in good health. CDR3s leave out the opening cysteine and the closing phenylalanine or tryptophan. The order of the fields is CDR3 length, D gene, V gene, J gene, CDR3 protein. A D gene is named only where the DNA matches it firmly.

21	NA	TRBV21-1	TRBJ2-3	ASSKALLGQRVKRPLETDTQY
12	TRBD1	TRBV20-1	TRBJ1-2	SASSGTGVDGYT
14	NA	TRBV2	TRBJ1-2	ASPWGRVGLWYGYT
11	NA	TRBV29-1	TRBJ1-3	SVSDSSGNTIY
13	NA	TRBV15	TRBJ1-2	ATSRAPDSDYGYT
14	TRBD1	TRBV27	TRBJ1-6	ASSLQGASYNSPLH
12	NA	TRBV20-1	TRBJ2-5	SAREAGRLETQY
12	NA	TRBV28	TRBJ1-4	ASNDGTSNEKLF
13	NA	TRBV10-3	TRBJ2-4	AITESTEEGNIQY
15	NA	TRBV7-7	TRBJ2-1	ASSLGGLAEIYNEQF
14	TRBD1	TRBV7-2	TRBJ1-2	ASSPIGTAFNYGYT
11	TRBD1	TRBV2	TRBJ2-7	ASGVMRGLEQY
12	TRBD1	TRBV14	TRBJ2-5	ASSPGQNLETQY